The 31 T cell receptor beta chains presented below share a single source sample, sequenced in a study of CD4 T cell repertoires in COVID-19. Measured with immunoSEQ multiplex PCR; TCRdb has only the in-frame clones, and not every one. Of about 75,000 clones listed, about four fifths are singletons. The material sequenced was CD4+ T cells from peripheral blood, taken after recovery from COVID-19. The receptor set was obtained from a human donor who had COVID-19.

The chain carries TRBV3-1 (or the pseudogene TRBV3-2) and TRBJ1-1, with D uncertain. V was shortened by 1 base and J by 9 bases, with 12 bases between the two germline ends. CDR3 length: 13 residues. In germline, CDR1 is LGHDT, CDR2 YNNKEL (reference sequence). CDR3 in amino acids: CASSQGAYLQAFF. CDR3 in DNA: TGTGCCAGCAGCCAAGGTGCCTATTTACAAGCTTTCTTT.

This clone was counted only a few times. This chain connects TRBV13 to TRBJ1-5, with 9 positions matching TRBD1. V was pared by 0 bases and J by 0 bases, with 3 bases of the junction left unmatched. This CDR3 has 17 amino acids. CDR1 and CDR2 (germline): PRHDT, FYEKMQ (reference sequence). This chain's CDR3 is CASSLGTGGNSNQPQHF. The CDR3 DNA sequence: TGTGCCAGCAGCTTAGGGACAGGGGGTAATAGCAATCAGCCCCAGCATTTT.

This chain connects TRBV5-4 to TRBJ2-7, with 8 nucleotides matching TRBD2. The germline V gene has CDR1 SGHNT and CDR2 YYREEE (reference sequence). The CDR3 consists of 15 residues. V gave up 2 bases and J gave up 0 bases; unmatched junction bases: 4. The CDR3 sequence: CASSFPAGGSYEQYF. The CDR3 bases are TGTGCCAGCAGCTTCCCCGCGGGGGGCTCCTACGAGCAGTACTTC. Using reference TRBV5-4 and TRBJ2-7 for the parts outside the CDR3, the full variable domain is ETGVTQSPTHLIKTRGQQVTLRCSSQSGHNTVSWYQQALGQGPQFIFQYYREEENGRGNFPPRFSGLQFPNYSSELNVNALELDDSALYLCASSFPAGGSYEQYFGPGTRLTVT.

The chain combines TRBV14 with TRBJ2-2; no reliable D call. V lost 3 bases and J lost 5, with 13 bases in between. The CDR3 is 15 residues long. Germline CDR1 and CDR2: SGHDN and FVKESK. The CDR3, as DNA: TGTGCCAGCAGCCAGGATCGAGCCGTAACCGGGGAGCTGTTTTTT. Amino acids: CASSQDRAVTGELFF.

This sequence joins TRBV28 and TRBJ1-2, with D maybe TRBD1 (6 bases). Deletions cut 8 bases from V and 3 bases from J, with 16 bases between. CDR1 is MDHEN and CDR2 is SYDVKM in the germline V gene. This CDR3 has 14 residues. In DNA form, the CDR3 reads TGTGCCAGCGGGCAAGGGAGGGGGTACTATGGCTACACCTTC. Protein product: CASGQGRGYYGYTF.

The chain has TRBV2 and TRBJ2-5; D may be TRBD1 or TRBD2 (5 bases each). Trimming shortened V by 6 bases and J by 2 bases, and 13 bases separated the two germline ends. This CDR3 spans 14 amino acids. Germline values: CDR1 SNHLY, CDR2 FYNNEI. The CDR3 coding sequence is TGTGCCAGCAGGACAGAACTAGGGCAAGAGACCCAGTACTTC. As protein: CASRTELGQETQYF.

The DNA for the CDR3 is TGTGCCAGCAGTTCCCAGGACAGGGGCTTTAGAAATACGCAGTATTTT. It codes for CASSSQDRGFRNTQYF. The chain links TRBV27 to TRBJ2-3; 9 bases fit TRBD1. The CDR3 spans 16 residues. V shed 4 bases and J 7 bases; nucleotides not matched to a gene: 12. Germline V gene data show CDR1 as MNHEY and CDR2 as SMNVEV (reference sequence).

This clone was seen once. V is TRBV5-6 and J is TRBJ2-5; the D gene could be TRBD1 or TRBD2 (6 bases each). Germline lookup yields CDR1 SGHDT and CDR2 YYEEEE. The CDR3 runs to 17 residues. The V gene lost 2 bases and the J gene lost 5 bases, with 22 bases spanning the gap. CDR3 in DNA: TGTGCCAGCAGCTTCCGCGGGGCAGGGGTCGACGGGGAGACCCAGTACTTC. This sequence encodes CASSFRGAGVDGETQYF.

The chain combines TRBV11-3 with TRBJ2-7; D might be TRBD1 (5 bases). Germline values: CDR1 SGHNT, CDR2 YENEEA. Trimming left V 1 base short and J 5 bases short, with 12 bases between. The CDR3 covers 14 residues. The CDR3 spells CASSLGWGPHEQYF. For the CDR3, the DNA is TGTGCCAGCAGCTTAGGGTGGGGCCCCCACGAGCAGTACTTC.

The CDR3 DNA follows: TGTGCCAGCAGTTTAGGACTAGCGGGAGTTGTCGAGCAGTACTTC. Translation: CASSLGLAGVVEQYF. The genes are TRBV28 and TRBJ2-7, with 13 bases fitting TRBD2. Germline V gene sequence: CDR1 MDHEN, CDR2 SYDVKM. The CDR3 runs to 15 residues. The junction had 4 bases not matched to a gene; V was cut back by 2 bases and J by 6 bases.

The V gene is TRBV3-1 (or the pseudogene TRBV3-2), the J gene TRBJ2-3; possible D gene TRBD2, 6 bases. V gave up 6 bases and J gave up 1 base, with 11 bases separating them. Germline CDR1 LGHDT, CDR2 YNNKEL (reference sequence). The length of the CDR3 is 14 residues. CDR3 protein: CASSPREGTDTQYF. In nucleotides, the CDR3 is TGTGCCAGCAGTCCCAGGGAGGGCACAGATACGCAGTATTTT.

The genes are TRBV5-5 and TRBJ2-1, with 11 positions matching TRBD2. Germline assignment: CDR1 SGHKS and CDR2 YYEKEE (reference sequence). The CDR3 totals 14 residues. Trimming cost V 7 bases and J 5 bases; bases outside gene matches: 5. CDR3 nucleotide sequence: TGTGCCAGCCTATTAGCGGGAGGGAACAATGAGCAGTTCTTC. Translating gives CASLLAGGNNEQFF.

This chain links TRBV7-2 with TRBJ2-7; the D is unclear. CDR1 and CDR2 (germline): SGHTA, FQGNSA. The CDR3 extends over 14 amino acids. Trimming shortened V by 7 bases and J by 0 bases, and 13 bases separated the two germline ends. The CDR3 region is CASTLQADSYEQYF. The CDR3 DNA reads as TGTGCCAGCACCCTTCAGGCCGACTCCTACGAGCAGTACTTC.

The V call is TRBV5-5, the J call TRBJ2-3; no reliable D call. The germline gives CDR1 SGHKS, CDR2 YYEKEE (reference sequence). The CDR3 sequence is 15 residues long. V was trimmed by 0 bases and J by 3 bases, leaving 11 bases between them. The CDR3 nucleotides read TGTGCCAGCAGCTTGGATGGCGGCGCTACAGATACGCAGTATTTT. It yields the protein CASSLDGGATDTQYF.

The CDR3 is CASSRGGTGNEQFF. As DNA, the CDR3 is TGTGCCAGCAGTAGGGGGGGTACTGGCAATGAGCAGTTCTTC. The chain has TRBV28 and TRBJ2-1; a weak D match, TRBD2 (7 bases). V lost 5 bases and J lost 6, with 14 bases in between. Germline-derived CDR1 and CDR2 are MDHEN and SYDVKM. The CDR3 is 14 amino acids.

The J gene is TRBJ2-2, the V gene TRBV5-1; 7 bases are a match to TRBD1. Trimming at V came to 3 bases and at J to 4 bases, leaving 6 bases not matched to a gene. Germline V CDR1 and CDR2: SGHRS, YFSETQ. The CDR3 is made up of 15 amino acids. CDR3 sequence reads: CASSSIQGSTGELFF. The DNA of the CDR3 is TGCGCCAGCAGCTCCATACAGGGGAGCACCGGGGAGCTGTTTTTT.

This clone was counted only a few times. V gene TRBV5-1 combines with J gene TRBJ1-1; D unclear. CDR3 length equals 14 residues. V lost 4 bases to trimming and J lost 4 bases, with 14 bases between them. Germline values: CDR1 SGHRS, CDR2 YFSETQ. The CDR3 loop reads CASSIGHGSTEAFF. The CDR3, as DNA: TGCGCCAGCAGCATAGGTCACGGGAGCACTGAAGCTTTCTTT.

This clone occurred a few times. V gene TRBV2 combines with J gene TRBJ1-4, with D unresolved. Trimming left V 6 bases short and J 15 bases short, with 17 bases between. CDR3 length: 12 amino acids. Germline V gives CDR1 SNHLY, CDR2 FYNNEI. The CDR3 bases are TGTGCCAGCAGCCGGGAGACGGGGTTGTTGTTTTTT. As protein: CASSRETGLLFF.

The V gene is TRBV11-2, the J gene TRBJ1-2; D is uncertain. CDR3 length equals 14 residues. Germline V CDR1 and CDR2: SGHAT, FQNNGV. V lost 1 base, J lost 8 bases, and 14 bases lay in between. Here the CDR3 DNA reads TGTGCCAGCAGCTTAGTTCCTGGTAACGCCGGCTACACCTTC. Translating gives CASSLVPGNAGYTF. Drawing the rest from reference TRBV11-2 and TRBJ1-2, the complete variable domain is EAGVAQSPRYKIIEKRQSVAFWCNPISGHATLYWYQQILGQGPKLLIQFQNNGVVDDSQLPKDRFSAERLKGVDSTLKIQPAKLEDSAVYLCASSLVPGNAGYTFGSGTRLTVV.

The chain combines TRBV14 with TRBJ2-3, with D maybe TRBD2 (5 bases). CDR1 and CDR2 (germline): SGHDN, FVKESK. Trimming cost V 4 bases and J 0 bases, with 11 bases left between them. The CDR3 consists of 15 residues. CDR3 sequence (DNA): TGTGCCAGCAGCCCCCCCGGGGTGAGCACAGATACGCAGTATTTT. This translates into CASSPPGVSTDTQYF. Full variable domain (outside the CDR3, taken from reference TRBV14 and TRBJ2-3): EAGVTQFPSHSVIEKGQTVTLRCDPISGHDNLYWYRRVMGKEIKFLLHFVKESKQDESGMPNNRFLAERTGGTYSTLKVQPAELEDSGVYFCASSPPGVSTDTQYFGPGTRLTVL.

The genes are TRBV6-1 and TRBJ1-5, with TRBD1 as a possible D gene (5 bases). CDR3 length equals 14 residues. V was clipped by 1 base and J by 7 bases, with 11 bases between them. Per germline, CDR1 MNHNS and CDR2 SASEGT. The DNA of the CDR3 is TGTGCCAGCAGTGAAGTTTTTGGGGGACAGCCCCAGCATTTT. Amino acid sequence: CASSEVFGGQPQHF.

This CDR3 is CASTGGVGTDTQYF. CDR3 bases: TGTGCCAGCACCGGGGGGGTAGGTACAGATACGCAGTATTTT. The gene calls are TRBV5-5 and TRBJ2-3; TRBD2 agrees at 8 bases. V lost 6 bases, J lost 3 bases, and 6 bases stayed unmatched. In germline, CDR1 is SGHKS, CDR2 YYEKEE (reference sequence). The CDR3 totals 14 residues.

The chain is built from TRBV18 and TRBJ2-1; 13 nucleotides align to TRBD2. The germline V gene encodes CDR1 KGHSH and CDR2 LQKENI. The CDR3 has 16 residues. The V segment lost 4 bases and the J segment 9 bases; nucleotides outside the gene matches: 9. In DNA, the CDR3 is TGTGCCAGCTCACTTCCGGGACTAGCGGGGTCAAGTGAGCAGTTCTTC. Translating it yields CASSLPGLAGSSEQFF.

The V call is TRBV6-5, the J call TRBJ2-3; a weak D match, TRBD1 (5 bases). Germline-derived CDR1 and CDR2 are MNHEY and SVGAGI. CDR3 length equals 14 residues. Trimming removed 5 bases from V and 6 bases from J, with 15 bases in between. The CDR3 loop is CASSQRTPRDTQYF. DNA for the CDR3: TGTGCCAGCAGTCAGAGGACACCTCGGGATACGCAGTATTTT.

This clone was counted once. The gene calls are TRBV11-2 and TRBJ2-1; 7 nucleotides line up with TRBD1. V lost 3 bases and J lost 9; bases outside the gene matches: 8. The CDR3 is 14 amino acids. CDR1 SGHAT and CDR2 FQNNGV come from the germline V gene. CDR3 in DNA: TGTGCCAGCAGCTTGACAGGGAATAGGGTTGAGCAGTTCTTC. Residues: CASSLTGNRVEQFF.

The chain recombines TRBV7-2 with TRBJ1-6; a weak D match, TRBD1 (5 bases). The germline V and J ends were trimmed by 2 bases and 0 bases, with 14 bases remaining between them. CDR1 and CDR2 from the germline V gene are SGHTA and FQGNSA. The CDR3 has 18 residues. The CDR3 region has the DNA TGTGCCAGCAGCTTAAGCCAGGGCCAGAGCTCCTATAATTCACCCCTCCACTTT. Translating gives CASSLSQGQSSYNSPLHF.

This clone has more than one count but fewer than ten. This chain links TRBV7-7 with TRBJ2-2, with D possibly TRBD2 on 6 matching bases. V lost 2 bases and J 6 bases, leaving 13 bases between the germline ends. The CDR3 runs to 15 residues. Germline CDR1 and CDR2: SSHAT and FNYEAQ (reference sequence). Here the CDR3 DNA reads TGTGCCAGCAGCTTAAGCCAGGGAGGCGCCGGGGAGCTGTTTTTT. Its protein product is CASSLSQGGAGELFF.

The V gene is TRBV5-5, the J gene TRBJ2-3; 9 bases are a match to TRBD2. The CDR3 extends over 16 amino acids. The junction had 6 bases not matched to a gene; V was cut back by 4 bases and J by 0 bases. Germline V gives CDR1 SGHKS, CDR2 YYEKEE (reference sequence). CDR3 coding DNA: TGTGCCAGCAGCAGCGGACTAGCGATTAGCACAGATACGCAGTATTTT. This codes for CASSSGLAISTDTQYF.

This clone showed up just a few times. This sequence joins TRBV28 and TRBJ1-2, with TRBD1 matching 10 bases. This CDR3 has 16 residues. J lost 2 bases, V lost 4 bases, and 7 bases had no gene match. The germline V gene encodes CDR1 MDHEN and CDR2 SYDVKM. The DNA of the CDR3 is TGTGCCAGCAGTTCTCCGGCGGACAGGGGGAACTATGGCTACACCTTC. Protein: CASSSPADRGNYGYTF.

For the CDR3, the DNA is TGCGCCAGCAGCTTGGAGGGACAGGGGGCGTGGGAGACCCAGTACTTC. It specifies CASSLEGQGAWETQYF. The chain combines TRBV5-1 with TRBJ2-5; 12 nucleotides agree with TRBD1. Germline V gene sequence: CDR1 SGHRS, CDR2 YFSETQ. The CDR3 sequence is 16 residues long. Losses at the gene ends were 0 bases for V and 5 bases for J; bases not matched to a gene: 5.

J is TRBJ2-1 and V is TRBV6-1; 9 nucleotides align to TRBD1. This CDR3 has 12 amino acids. V lost 2 bases, J lost 12 bases, and 2 bases stayed unmatched. Germline CDR1 is MNHNS and CDR2 is SASEGT. The CDR3 loop is CASSENRGPQFF. The CDR3 DNA follows: TGTGCCAGCAGTGAAAACAGGGGGCCGCAGTTCTTC.